This TCR beta chain was identified in a study of blood T cell repertoires in COVID-19. Patients from Seattle were sampled longitudinally, starting during active infection. Repertoires were generated with immunoSEQ multiplex PCR, while TCRdb's copy carries only in-frame clones and drops some. The table shows some 290,000 clones, with around 87% occurring only once. Trimming removed 3 bases at V and 4 bases at J, with 10 bases between. The CDR3 extends over 14 amino acids. Germline values: CDR1 MGHDK, CDR2 SYGVNS. Input material: peripheral blood. The chain joins TRBV25-1 to TRBJ1-5, with D possibly TRBD1 on 6 matching bases. The receptor was derived from a woman aged 40 to 50 with COVID-19, enrolled during active disease. The CDR3 spells CASSDLGANQPQHF. As DNA, the CDR3 is TGTGCCAGCAGTGACTTGGGGGCGAATCAGCCCCAGCATTTT.